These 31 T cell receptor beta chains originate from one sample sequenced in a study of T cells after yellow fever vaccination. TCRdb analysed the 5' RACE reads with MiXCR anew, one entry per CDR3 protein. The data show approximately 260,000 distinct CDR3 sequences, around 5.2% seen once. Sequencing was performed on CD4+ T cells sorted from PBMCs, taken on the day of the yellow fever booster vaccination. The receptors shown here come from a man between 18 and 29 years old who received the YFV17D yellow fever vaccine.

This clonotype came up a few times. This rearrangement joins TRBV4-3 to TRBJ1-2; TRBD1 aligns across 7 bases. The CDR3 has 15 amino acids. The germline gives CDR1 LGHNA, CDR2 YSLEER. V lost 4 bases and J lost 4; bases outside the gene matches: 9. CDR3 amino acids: CASSRSSGGFYGYTF. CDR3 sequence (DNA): TGCGCCAGCAGCCGAAGTTCAGGGGGATTCTATGGCTACACCTTC.

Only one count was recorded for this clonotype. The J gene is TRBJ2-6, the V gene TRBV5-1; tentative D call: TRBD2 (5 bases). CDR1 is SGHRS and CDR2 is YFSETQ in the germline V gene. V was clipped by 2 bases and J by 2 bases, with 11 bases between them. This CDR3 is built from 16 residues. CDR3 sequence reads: CASSFSSRAGANVLTF. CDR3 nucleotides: TGCGCCAGCAGCTTCTCATCGAGGGCTGGGGCCAACGTCCTGACTTTC.

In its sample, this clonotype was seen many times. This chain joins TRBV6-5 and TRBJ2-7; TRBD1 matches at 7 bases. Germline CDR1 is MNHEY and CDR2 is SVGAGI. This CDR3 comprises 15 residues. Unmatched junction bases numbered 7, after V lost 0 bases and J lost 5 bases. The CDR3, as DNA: TGTGCCAGCAGTTACTCGGGCCAGGGGGACCACGAGCAGTACTTC. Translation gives CASSYSGQGDHEQYF.

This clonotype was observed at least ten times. CDR3 residues: CASSFLSEQYF. The DNA of the CDR3 is TGTGCCAGCAGTTTTTTAAGCGAGCAGTACTTC. The genes are TRBV28 and TRBJ2-7, with D unresolved. The length of the CDR3 is 11 residues. CDR1 MDHEN and CDR2 SYDVKM come from the germline V gene. Trimming removed 3 bases at V and 6 bases at J, with 6 bases between.

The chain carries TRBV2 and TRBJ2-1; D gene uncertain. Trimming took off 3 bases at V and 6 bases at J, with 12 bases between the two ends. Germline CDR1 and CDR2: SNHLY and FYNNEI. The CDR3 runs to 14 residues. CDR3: CASSEAWSLNEQFF. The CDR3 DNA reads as TGTGCCAGCAGTGAGGCATGGTCTCTCAATGAGCAGTTCTTC.

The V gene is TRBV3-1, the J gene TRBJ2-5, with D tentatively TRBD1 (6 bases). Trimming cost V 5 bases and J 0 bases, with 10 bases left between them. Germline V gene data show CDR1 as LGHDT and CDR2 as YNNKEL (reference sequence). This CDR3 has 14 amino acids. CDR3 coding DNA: TGTGCCAGCAGCTTCCACAGGGACCAAGAGACCCAGTACTTC. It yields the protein CASSFHRDQETQYF.

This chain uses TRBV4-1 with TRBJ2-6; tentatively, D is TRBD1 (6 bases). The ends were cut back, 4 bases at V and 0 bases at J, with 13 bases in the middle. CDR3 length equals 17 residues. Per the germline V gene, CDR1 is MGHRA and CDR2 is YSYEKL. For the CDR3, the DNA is TGCGCCAGCAGCCCAATGACAGGCTCCTCTGGGGCCAACGTCCTGACTTTC. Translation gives CASSPMTGSSGANVLTF.

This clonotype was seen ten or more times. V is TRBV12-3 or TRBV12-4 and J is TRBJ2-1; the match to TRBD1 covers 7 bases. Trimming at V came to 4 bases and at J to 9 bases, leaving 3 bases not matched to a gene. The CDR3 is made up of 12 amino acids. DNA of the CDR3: TGTGCCAGCAGTTCCGACAGGGCTGAGCAGTTCTTC. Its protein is CASSSDRAEQFF.

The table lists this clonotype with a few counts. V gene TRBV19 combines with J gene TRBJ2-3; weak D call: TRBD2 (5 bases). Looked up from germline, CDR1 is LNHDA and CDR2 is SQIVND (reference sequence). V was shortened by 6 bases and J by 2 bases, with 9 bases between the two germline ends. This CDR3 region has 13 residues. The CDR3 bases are TGTGCCAGTAGGCTAGGACTCACAGATACGCAGTATTTT. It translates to CASRLGLTDTQYF. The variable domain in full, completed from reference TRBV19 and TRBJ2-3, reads DGGITQSPKYLFRKEGQNVTLSCEQNLNHDAMYWYRQDPGQGLRLIYYSQIVNDFQKGDIAEGYSVSREKKESFPLTVTSAQKNPTAFYLCASRLGLTDTQYFGPGTRLTVL.

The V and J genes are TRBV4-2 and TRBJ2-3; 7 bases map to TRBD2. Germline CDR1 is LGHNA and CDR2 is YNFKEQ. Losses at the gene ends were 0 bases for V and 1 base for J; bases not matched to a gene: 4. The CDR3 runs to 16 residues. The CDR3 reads CASSQDRTSGTDTQYF. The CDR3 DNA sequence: TGTGCCAGCAGCCAAGATAGAACTAGCGGCACAGATACGCAGTATTTT.

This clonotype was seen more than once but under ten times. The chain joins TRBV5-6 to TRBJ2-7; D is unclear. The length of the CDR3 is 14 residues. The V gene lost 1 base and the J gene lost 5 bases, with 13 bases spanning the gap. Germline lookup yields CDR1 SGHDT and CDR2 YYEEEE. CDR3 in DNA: TGTGCCAGCAGCTTGAGGCAGGTGGTCGACGAGCAGTACTTC. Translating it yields CASSLRQVVDEQYF.

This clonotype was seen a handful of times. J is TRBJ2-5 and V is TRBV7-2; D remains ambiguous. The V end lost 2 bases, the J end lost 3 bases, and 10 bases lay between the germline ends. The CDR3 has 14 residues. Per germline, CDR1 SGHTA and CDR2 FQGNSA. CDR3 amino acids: CASSLKRIEETQYF. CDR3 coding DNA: TGTGCCAGCAGCTTAAAGAGGATCGAAGAGACCCAGTACTTC.

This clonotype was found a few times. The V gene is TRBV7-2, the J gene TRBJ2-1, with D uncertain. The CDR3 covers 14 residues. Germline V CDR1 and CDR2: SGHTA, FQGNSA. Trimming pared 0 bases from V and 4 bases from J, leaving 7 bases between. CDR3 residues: CASSLAPGYNEQFF. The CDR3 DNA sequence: TGTGCCAGCAGCTTAGCGCCGGGTTACAATGAGCAGTTCTTC. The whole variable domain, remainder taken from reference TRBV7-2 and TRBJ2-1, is GAGVSQSPSNKVTEKGKDVELRCDPISGHTALYWYRQSLGQGLEFLIYFQGNSAPDKSGLPSDRFSAERTGGSVSTLTIQRTQQEDSAVYLCASSLAPGYNEQFFGPGTRLTVL.

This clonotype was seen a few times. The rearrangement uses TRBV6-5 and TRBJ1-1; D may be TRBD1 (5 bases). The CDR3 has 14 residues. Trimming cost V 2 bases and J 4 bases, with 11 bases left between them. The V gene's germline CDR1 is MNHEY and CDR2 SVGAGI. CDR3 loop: CASSYRGGATEAFF. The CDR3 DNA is TGTGCCAGCAGTTACCGGGGCGGGGCCACTGAAGCTTTCTTT.

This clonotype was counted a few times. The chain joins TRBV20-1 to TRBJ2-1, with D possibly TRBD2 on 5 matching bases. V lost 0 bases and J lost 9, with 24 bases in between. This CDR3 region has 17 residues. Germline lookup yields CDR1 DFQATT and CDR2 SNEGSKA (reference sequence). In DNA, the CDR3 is TGCAGTGCTAGAGATCCCGAGCGGCCGTTACCCTTGAGTGAGCAGTTCTTC. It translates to CSARDPERPLPLSEQFF.

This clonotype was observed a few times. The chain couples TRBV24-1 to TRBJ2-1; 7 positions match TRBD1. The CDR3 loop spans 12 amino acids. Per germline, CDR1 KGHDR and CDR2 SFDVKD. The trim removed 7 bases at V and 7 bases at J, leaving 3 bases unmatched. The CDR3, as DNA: TGTGCCACCAGCCTACAGGGGAATGAGCAGTTCTTC. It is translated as CATSLQGNEQFF.

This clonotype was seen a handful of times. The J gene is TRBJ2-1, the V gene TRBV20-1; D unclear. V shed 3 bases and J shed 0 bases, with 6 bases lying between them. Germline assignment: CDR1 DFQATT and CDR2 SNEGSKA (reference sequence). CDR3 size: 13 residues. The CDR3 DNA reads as TGCAGTGCTAGGGTGGGCTCCTACAATGAGCAGTTCTTC. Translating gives CSARVGSYNEQFF.

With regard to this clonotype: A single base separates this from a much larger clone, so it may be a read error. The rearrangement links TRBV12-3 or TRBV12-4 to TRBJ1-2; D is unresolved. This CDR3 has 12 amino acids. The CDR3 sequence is CASSFDTYGFTF. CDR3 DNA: TGTGCCAGCAGCTTCGACACCTATGGCTTCACCTTC.

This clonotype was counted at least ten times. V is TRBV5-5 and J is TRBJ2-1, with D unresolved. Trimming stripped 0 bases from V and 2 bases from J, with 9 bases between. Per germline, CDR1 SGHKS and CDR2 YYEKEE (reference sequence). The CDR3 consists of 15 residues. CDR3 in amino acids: CASSLEGWTYNEQFF. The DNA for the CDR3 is TGTGCCAGCAGCTTGGAAGGGTGGACCTACAATGAGCAGTTCTTC.

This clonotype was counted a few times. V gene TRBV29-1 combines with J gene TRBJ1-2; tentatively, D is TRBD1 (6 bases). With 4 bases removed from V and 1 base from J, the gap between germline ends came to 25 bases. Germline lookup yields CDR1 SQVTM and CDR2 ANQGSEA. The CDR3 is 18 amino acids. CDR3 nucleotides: TGCAGCGTTGTCGGGGCGGACAGTACGACTACCATTAACTATGGCTACACCTTC. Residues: CSVVGADSTTTINYGYTF.

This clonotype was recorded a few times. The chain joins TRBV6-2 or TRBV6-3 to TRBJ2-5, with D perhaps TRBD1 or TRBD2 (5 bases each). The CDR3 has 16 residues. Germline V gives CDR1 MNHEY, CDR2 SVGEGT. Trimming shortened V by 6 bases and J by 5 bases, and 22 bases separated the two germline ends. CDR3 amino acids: CASSPVSGTAIETQYF. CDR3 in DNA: TGTGCCAGCAGCCCCGTCTCGGGGACGGCGATTGAGACCCAGTACTTC.

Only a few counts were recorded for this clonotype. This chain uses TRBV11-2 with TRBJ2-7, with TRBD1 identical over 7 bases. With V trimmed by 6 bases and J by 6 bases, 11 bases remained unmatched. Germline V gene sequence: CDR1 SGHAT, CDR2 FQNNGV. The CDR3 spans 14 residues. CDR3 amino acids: CASRYSTGAGEQYF. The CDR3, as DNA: TGTGCCAGCAGATACTCAACAGGGGCCGGCGAGCAGTACTTC. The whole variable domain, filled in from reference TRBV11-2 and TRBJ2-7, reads EAGVAQSPRYKIIEKRQSVAFWCNPISGHATLYWYQQILGQGPKLLIQFQNNGVVDDSQLPKDRFSAERLKGVDSTLKIQPAKLEDSAVYLCASRYSTGAGEQYFGPGTRLTVT.

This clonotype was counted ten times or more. CDR3 sequence (DNA): TGCGCCAGCAGCCACGGGGCGGGGGCACTTGGCTACACCTTC. It is translated as CASSHGAGALGYTF. The chain couples TRBV4-1 to TRBJ1-2; TRBD1 might be the D (6 bases). The V and J ends lost 3 bases and 7 bases respectively, with 15 bases between them. Germline V gene data show CDR1 as MGHRA and CDR2 as YSYEKL. The CDR3 extends over 14 amino acids.

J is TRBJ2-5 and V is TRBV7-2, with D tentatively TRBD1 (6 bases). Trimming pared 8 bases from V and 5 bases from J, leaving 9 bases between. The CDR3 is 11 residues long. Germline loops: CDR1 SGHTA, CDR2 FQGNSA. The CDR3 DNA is TGTGCCAGCCTGAGGGGGGAGACCCAGTACTTC. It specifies CASLRGETQYF.

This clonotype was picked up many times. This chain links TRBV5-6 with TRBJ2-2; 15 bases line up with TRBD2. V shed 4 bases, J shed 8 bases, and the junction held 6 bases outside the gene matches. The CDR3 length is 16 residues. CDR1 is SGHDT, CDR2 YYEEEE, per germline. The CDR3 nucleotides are TGTGCCAGCAGCCGATGGACTAGCGGGGGGGCAGGGGAGCTGTTTTTT. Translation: CASSRWTSGGAGELFF. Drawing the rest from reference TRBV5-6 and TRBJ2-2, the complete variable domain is DAGVTQSPTHLIKTRGQQVTLRCSPKSGHDTVSWYQQALGQGPQFIFQYYEEEERQRGNFPDRFSGHQFPNYSSELNVNALLLGDSALYLCASSRWTSGGAGELFFGEGSRLTVL.

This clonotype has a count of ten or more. This CDR3 is CASSLVLQGLGQETQYF. The DNA for the CDR3 is TGCGCCAGCAGCTTGGTTCTACAGGGGCTCGGCCAAGAGACCCAGTACTTC. This rearrangement joins TRBV5-1 to TRBJ2-5; 7 nucleotides align to TRBD1. Germline V gene lookup returns CDR1 SGHRS and CDR2 YFSETQ. Germline trimming cut 0 bases from V and 1 base from J; bases unmatched to any gene: 9. The CDR3 runs to 17 residues.

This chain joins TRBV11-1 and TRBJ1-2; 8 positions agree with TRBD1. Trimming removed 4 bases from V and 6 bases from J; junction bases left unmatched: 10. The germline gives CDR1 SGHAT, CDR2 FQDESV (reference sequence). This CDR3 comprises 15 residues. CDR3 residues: CASSSIPTGEDGYTF. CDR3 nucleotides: TGTGCCAGCAGCTCTATACCGACAGGGGAGGATGGCTACACCTTC.

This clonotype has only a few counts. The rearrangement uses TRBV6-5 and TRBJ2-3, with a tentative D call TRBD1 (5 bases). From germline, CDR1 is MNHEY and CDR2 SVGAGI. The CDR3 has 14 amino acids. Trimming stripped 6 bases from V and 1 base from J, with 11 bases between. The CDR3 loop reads CASRLDRRTDTQYF. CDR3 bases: TGTGCCAGCAGACTTGACAGACGCACAGATACGCAGTATTTT.

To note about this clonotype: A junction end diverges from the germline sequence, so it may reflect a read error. The CDR3 bases are TGCAGTGCCAGAGAGGGAGATACTGAGCAGTTCTTC. The encoded protein is CSAREGDTEQFF. The chain employs TRBV20-1 and TRBJ2-1, with D possibly matching TRBD2 (5 bases). The CDR3 consists of 12 residues. CDR1 is DFQATT, CDR2 SNEGSKA, per germline (reference sequence).

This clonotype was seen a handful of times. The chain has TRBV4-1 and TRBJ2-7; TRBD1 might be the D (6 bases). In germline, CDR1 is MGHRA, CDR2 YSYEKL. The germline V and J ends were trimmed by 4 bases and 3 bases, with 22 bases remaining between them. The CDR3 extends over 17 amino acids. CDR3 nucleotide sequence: TGCGCCAGCAGCCTGGTGGTGTTACAGGGAACTCGCTACGAGCAGTACTTC. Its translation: CASSLVVLQGTRYEQYF.

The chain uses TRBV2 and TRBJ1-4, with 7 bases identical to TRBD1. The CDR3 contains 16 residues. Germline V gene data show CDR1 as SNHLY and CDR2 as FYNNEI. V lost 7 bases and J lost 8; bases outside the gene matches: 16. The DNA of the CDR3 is TGTGCCAGCAATTTTTCACCGGGCAGGGGGATGGAAAAACTGTTTTTT. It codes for CASNFSPGRGMEKLFF.